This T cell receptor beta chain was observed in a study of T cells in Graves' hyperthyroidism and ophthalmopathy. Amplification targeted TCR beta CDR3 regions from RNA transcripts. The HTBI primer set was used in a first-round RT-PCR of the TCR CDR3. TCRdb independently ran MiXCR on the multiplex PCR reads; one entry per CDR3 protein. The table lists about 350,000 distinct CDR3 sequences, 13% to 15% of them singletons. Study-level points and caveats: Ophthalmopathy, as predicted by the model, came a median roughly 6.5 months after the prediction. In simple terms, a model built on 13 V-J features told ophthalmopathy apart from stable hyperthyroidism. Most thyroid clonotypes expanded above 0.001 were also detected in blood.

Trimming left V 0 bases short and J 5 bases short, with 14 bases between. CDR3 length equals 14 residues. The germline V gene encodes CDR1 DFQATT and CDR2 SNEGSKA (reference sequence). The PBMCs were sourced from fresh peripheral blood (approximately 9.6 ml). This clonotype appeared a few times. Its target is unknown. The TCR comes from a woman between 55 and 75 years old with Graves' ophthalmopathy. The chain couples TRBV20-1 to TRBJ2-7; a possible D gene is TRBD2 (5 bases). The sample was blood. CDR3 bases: TGCAGTGCTAGAGATGCCACTAGTGGGGACGAGCAGTACTTC. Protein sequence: CSARDATSGDEQYF.